One sample yielded the 24 T cell receptor beta chains listed below, sequenced in a study of cytomegalovirus exposure and HLA in healthy donors. With 60 Vbeta and 13 Jbeta primers, the PCR was carried out. Measured with immunoSEQ multiplex PCR; TCRdb has only the in-frame clones, and not every one. The sample lists fewer than 250,000 clones; about four fifths were seen once. The sample was PBMCs. All receptors derive from a man aged 35 to 55 in good health and CMV-seropositive.

This rearrangement joins TRBV5-1 to TRBJ2-3; 7 bases are shared with TRBD1. CDR1 is SGHRS and CDR2 is YFSETQ in the germline V gene. Germline trimming cut 3 bases from V and 1 base from J; bases unmatched to any gene: 8. This CDR3 contains 16 residues. As DNA, the CDR3 is TGCGCCAGCAGCTCAAATCCCACAGGGGGCACAGATACGCAGTATTTT. Translating gives CASSSNPTGGTDTQYF.

The V and J genes are TRBV18 and TRBJ1-4, with D possibly being TRBD1 (6 bases). Trimming removed 3 bases from V and 3 bases from J, with 14 bases in between. This CDR3 is built from 16 residues. The V gene's germline CDR1 is KGHSH and CDR2 LQKENI. The CDR3 here is CASSPAQGSANEKLFF. The DNA of the CDR3 is TGTGCCAGCTCACCGGCACAGGGTTCGGCTAATGAAAAACTGTTTTTT.

The chain carries TRBV5-5 and TRBJ1-2, with TRBD1 identical over 10 bases. Unmatched junction bases numbered 7, after V lost 0 bases and J lost 8 bases. The CDR3 has 15 amino acids. Per germline, CDR1 SGHKS and CDR2 YYEKEE (reference sequence). The CDR3 sequence: CASSLEGTGVLGYTF. DNA of the CDR3: TGTGCCAGCAGCTTGGAAGGGACAGGGGTTTTAGGCTACACCTTC.

This chain uses TRBV11-2 with TRBJ2-2; 10 bases are shared with TRBD2. CDR3 length: 19 amino acids. CDR1 and CDR2 from the germline V gene are SGHAT and FQNNGV. The V and J ends lost 1 base and 6 bases, in that order; junction bases with no gene match: 14. The CDR3 loop is CASSLASSGRTRSAGELFF. CDR3 bases: TGTGCCAGCAGCTTAGCGTCTAGCGGGAGAACCCGATCGGCCGGGGAGCTGTTTTTT.

The CDR3 region has the DNA TGTGCCAGTAGTATGCGTCGGGAGGGCCAGCCCCAGCATTTT. Its translation is CASSMRREGQPQHF. The chain combines TRBV19 with TRBJ1-5; D ambiguous. Germline V CDR1 and CDR2: LNHDA, SQIVND (reference sequence). The ends were cut back, 3 bases at V and 7 bases at J, with 13 bases in the middle. The CDR3 covers 14 residues. The whole variable domain, filled in from reference TRBV19 and TRBJ1-5, reads DGGITQSPKYLFRKEGQNVTLSCEQNLNHDAMYWYRQDPGQGLRLIYYSQIVNDFQKGDIAEGYSVSREKKESFPLTVTSAQKNPTAFYLCASSMRREGQPQHFGDGTRLSIL.

The V call is TRBV27, the J call TRBJ1-1, with D unclear. The CDR3 contains 16 residues. V was trimmed by 0 bases and J by 0 bases, leaving 11 bases between them. Germline V gene sequence: CDR1 MNHEY, CDR2 SMNVEV (reference sequence). The CDR3 here is CASSLSAGYMNTEAFF. The CDR3 DNA reads as TGTGCCAGCAGTTTATCAGCAGGTTACATGAACACTGAAGCTTTCTTT.

The chain joins TRBV5-6 to TRBJ1-2; 7 positions agree with TRBD1. The trim removed 0 bases at V and 8 bases at J, leaving 4 bases unmatched. Germline CDR1 is SGHDT and CDR2 is YYEEEE. The CDR3 has 13 residues. The CDR3 DNA is TGTGCCAGCAGCTTGGGGACAGGAGGCGGCTACACCTTC. It is translated as CASSLGTGGGYTF.

The chain has TRBV19 and TRBJ1-4; tentatively, D is TRBD1 (5 bases). V gave up 4 bases and J gave up 8 bases, with 8 bases separating them. Germline CDR1 LNHDA, CDR2 SQIVND (reference sequence). This CDR3 has 12 residues. The CDR3 DNA is TGTGCCAGTAGTAGCCGACAGGAAAAACTGTTTTTT. Translation: CASSSRQEKLFF.

The chain carries TRBV11-3 and TRBJ2-3; 13 nucleotides line up with TRBD2. Germline lookup yields CDR1 SGHNT and CDR2 YENEEA. The CDR3 consists of 17 residues. V was clipped by 4 bases and J by 0 bases; unmatched bases: 4. CDR3 coding DNA: TGTGCCAGCAGCTCGGGGACTAGCGGGGCTAGCACAGATACGCAGTATTTT. Translation: CASSSGTSGASTDTQYF.

This clone was observed once. The chain employs TRBV9 and TRBJ2-2, with D possibly TRBD2 on 6 matching bases. This CDR3 comprises 15 residues. Trimming cost V 4 bases and J 4 bases, with 14 bases left between them. Per the germline V gene, CDR1 is SGDLS and CDR2 is YYNGEE. The CDR3 loop is CASSLRDSFTGELFF. Written as DNA, the CDR3 is TGTGCCAGCAGCTTACGGGACTCCTTCACCGGGGAGCTGTTTTTT.

This chain uses TRBV6-5 with TRBJ2-3; no firm D call. Germline CDR1 reads MNHEY; CDR2 reads SVGAGI. The germline V and J ends were trimmed by 6 bases and 3 bases, with 13 bases remaining between them. The CDR3 length is 14 residues. CDR3 DNA sequence: TGTGCCAGCAGACGGTCCCTAACGACAGATACGCAGTATTTT. This encodes CASRRSLTTDTQYF.

This rearrangement joins TRBV5-1 to TRBJ1-4; 12 positions match TRBD1. Germline V CDR1 and CDR2: SGHRS, YFSETQ. The CDR3 has 15 amino acids. The V gene end was trimmed by 1 base and the J gene end by 8 bases; junction bases not matched to a gene: 3. This chain's CDR3 is CASSLSGTGGEKLFF. The CDR3 DNA is TGCGCCAGCAGCTTGTCAGGGACAGGGGGCGAAAAACTGTTTTTT.

This clone has just one count. This chain joins TRBV30 and TRBJ1-6, with a tentative D call TRBD1 (5 bases). V lost 3 bases to trimming and J lost 6 bases, with 21 bases between them. Germline CDR1 reads GTSNPN; CDR2 reads SVGIG (reference sequence). The CDR3 loop spans 17 amino acids. As DNA, the CDR3 is TGTGCCTGGAGCCGAATGATTCGGACAAGGTCTAATTCACCCCTCCACTTT. Amino acid sequence: CAWSRMIRTRSNSPLHF.

This clone was seen just once. The chain carries TRBV4-2 and TRBJ1-5; D might be TRBD1 (6 bases). CDR1 and CDR2 from the germline V gene are LGHNA and YNFKEQ. V was clipped by 4 bases and J by 4 bases, with 17 bases between them. CDR3 size: 16 residues. CDR3 DNA: TGTGCCAGCAGCCTCCGGGGGGCCGACAGGAATCAGCCCCAGCATTTT. This sequence encodes CASSLRGADRNQPQHF.

The chain carries TRBV5-8 and TRBJ2-7; D gene ambiguous. Trimming removed 2 bases at V and 3 bases at J, with 6 bases between. CDR3 length: 12 amino acids. Germline V gene lookup returns CDR1 SGHTS and CDR2 YDEGEE. The CDR3 loop reads CASSFSSYEQYF. The DNA for the CDR3 is TGTGCCAGCAGCTTCTCCAGCTACGAGCAGTACTTC.

V is TRBV4-1 and J is TRBJ2-7; TRBD2 matches at 10 bases. V lost 2 bases to trimming and J lost 7 bases; unmatched junction nucleotides: 8. This CDR3 is built from 15 residues. Looked up from germline, CDR1 is MGHRA and CDR2 is YSYEKL. The CDR3 DNA follows: TGCGCCAGCAGCCAAAACCTCGGGACTAGCGATGAGCAGTACTTC. It yields the protein CASSQNLGTSDEQYF.

This chain connects TRBV5-6 to TRBJ2-2, with D unclear. Germline loops: CDR1 SGHDT, CDR2 YYEEEE. The V end was cut by 2 bases, the J end by 0 bases, with 8 bases between. CDR3 length: 15 residues. The CDR3 reads CASSFTTTNTGELFF. In nucleotides, the CDR3 is TGTGCCAGCAGCTTCACCACAACGAACACCGGGGAGCTGTTTTTT. The full variable domain, its missing parts supplied by reference TRBV5-6 and TRBJ2-2, is DAGVTQSPTHLIKTRGQQVTLRCSPKSGHDTVSWYQQALGQGPQFIFQYYEEEERQRGNFPDRFSGHQFPNYSSELNVNALLLGDSALYLCASSFTTTNTGELFFGEGSRLTVL.

The rearrangement links TRBV20-1 to TRBJ2-1; weak D call: TRBD2 (5 bases). The germline V gene encodes CDR1 DFQATT and CDR2 SNEGSKA (reference sequence). V shed 6 bases and J shed 14 bases, with 17 bases lying between them. The length of the CDR3 is 11 residues. The CDR3 DNA is TGCAGTGCCACCGACCGCCTGGAGGAGTTCTTC. This sequence encodes CSATDRLEEFF.

The rearrangement joins TRBV11-2 to TRBJ2-5; 10 bases align to TRBD1. Looked up from germline, CDR1 is SGHAT and CDR2 is FQNNGV. Unmatched junction bases numbered 8, after V lost 7 bases and J lost 3 bases. This CDR3 contains 15 residues. The DNA of the CDR3 is TGTGCCAGCAACCGACTTGGGACAGGGGAAGAGACCCAGTACTTC. Its protein product is CASNRLGTGEETQYF. The full variable domain, rest sourced from reference TRBV11-2 and TRBJ2-5, is EAGVAQSPRYKIIEKRQSVAFWCNPISGHATLYWYQQILGQGPKLLIQFQNNGVVDDSQLPKDRFSAERLKGVDSTLKIQPAKLEDSAVYLCASNRLGTGEETQYFGPGTRLLVL.

V and J are TRBV5-8 and TRBJ1-5; no definite D call. V lost 2 bases and J 2 bases, leaving 5 bases between the germline ends. CDR3 size: 13 residues. Per germline, CDR1 SGHTS and CDR2 YDEGEE. The CDR3 DNA reads as TGTGCCAGCAGCTTATATGGCAATCAGCCCCAGCATTTT. Its translation is CASSLYGNQPQHF.

The V call is TRBV6-6, the J call TRBJ1-4; D is unclear. The length of the CDR3 is 15 residues. V shed 6 bases and J shed 4 bases, with 15 bases lying between them. CDR1 is MNHNY, CDR2 SVGAGI, per germline (reference sequence). CDR3 protein: CASSPATAGNEKLFF. The CDR3 DNA follows: TGTGCCAGCAGCCCTGCCACAGCGGGTAATGAAAAACTGTTTTTT.

The chain couples TRBV18 to TRBJ2-3; no reliable D call. This CDR3 spans 15 amino acids. Deletions cut 2 bases from V and 2 bases from J, with 11 bases between. Germline CDR1 reads KGHSH; CDR2 reads LQKENI. The CDR3 region has the DNA TGTGCCAGCTCACCAGGCGCCACAGACACAGATACGCAGTATTTT. It codes for CASSPGATDTDTQYF.

The rearrangement joins TRBV5-6 to TRBJ1-2, with D possibly TRBD1 on 5 matching bases. There are 13 residues in the CDR3. V lost 4 bases, J lost 8 bases, and 15 bases lay in between. Germline assignment: CDR1 SGHDT and CDR2 YYEEEE. The CDR3 reads CASSEVAGKGYTF. The CDR3 bases are TGTGCCAGCAGCGAGGTGGCAGGGAAAGGCTACACCTTC.

Only a few counts were recorded for this clone. DNA of the CDR3: TGTGCCAGTAGTATAAGCGACAGGGTCAATGGCTACACCTTC. Amino acid sequence: CASSISDRVNGYTF. The rearrangement uses TRBV19 and TRBJ1-2; 7 bases match TRBD1. V dropped 2 bases and J dropped 6; count of bases not matched to a gene: 6. The CDR3 consists of 14 residues. CDR1 and CDR2 (germline): LNHDA, SQIVND (reference sequence).